Listed below are T cell receptor beta chains from one sample, sequenced in a study of CD8 T cells in Susac syndrome. TCRdb re-derived calls from the immunoSEQ multiplex PCR reads in MiXCR, one entry per CDR3 protein. Of 180,000 or so distinct CDR3 sequences listed, around 94% were seen once; the top ten hold roughly 0.15%. The sample taken for sequencing was CD4+ T cells from PBMCs. The receptors stem from a human donor in good health. CDR3s include the opening cysteine and the closing phenylalanine or tryptophan. The D gene is left open where the match is weak. For some rows the clone size is stated as once, few or many, or as a class when expanded; others skip it.

v_gene	abundance	d_gene	j_gene	CDR3nt	CDR3aa
TRBV12-3/TRBV12-4	.	TRBD1	TRBJ1-1	TGTGCCAGCAGTGTGCAGGGGGCGAACACTGAAGCTTTCTTT	CASSVQGANTEAFF
TRBV4-3	.	.	TRBJ2-7	TGCGCCAGCAGCCATAGCAGGGGAAGCCCCTACGAGCAGTACTTC	CASSHSRGSPYEQYF
TRBV6-1	.	.	TRBJ2-5	TGTGCCAGCAGTGCCTTCGTTGAGCCAGAGACCCAGTACTTC	CASSAFVEPETQYF
TRBV4-2	.	TRBD1	TRBJ2-5	TGTGCCAGCAGCCAAGATCCCACAGGGGAGGAGACCCAGTACTTC	CASSQDPTGEETQYF
TRBV9	.	.	TRBJ2-5	TGTGCCAGCAGCGTAGATCTGGGGTCAGAGACCCAGTACTTC	CASSVDLGSETQYF
TRBV3-1	.	.	TRBJ2-2	TGTGCCAGCAGCCACGGCACCGGGGAGCTGTTTTTT	CASSHGTGELFF
TRBV21-1	.	.	TRBJ1-1	TGTGCCAGCAGCACGGTCAGTGAAGCCTTCTTT	CASSTVSEAFF
TRBV20-1	.	TRBD2	TRBJ2-3	TGCAGTGCTAGACCCGGGGGGGCCGATACGCAGTATTTT	CSARPGGADTQYF
TRBV3-1	once	.	TRBJ2-3	TGTGCCAGCAGCCAAGGGCACAGTGCAGATACGCAGTATTTT	CASSQGHSADTQYF
TRBV25-1	.	TRBD2	TRBJ2-7	TGTGCCAGCAGTATCGGGACTAGCGGTTACGAGCAGTACTTC	CASSIGTSGYEQYF
TRBV20-1	.	.	TRBJ2-1	TGCAGTGCTAGGCGCCGGGAGAACTACAATGAGCAGTTCTTC	CSARRRENYNEQFF
TRBV24-1	.	TRBD1	TRBJ1-2	TGTGCCACCAGTGATGGCCCCGAGACAGGGGTACGAGGCTACACCTTC	CATSDGPETGVRGYTF
TRBV20-1	.	.	TRBJ2-7	TGCAGTGCTAGTCGAGGATCCGGCGAGCAGTACTTC	CSASRGSGEQYF
TRBV9	.	.	TRBJ1-5	TGTGCCAGCGGAGGGGCGCGGGGTCAGCCCCAGCATTTT	CASGGARGQPQHF
TRBV30	.	.	TRBJ2-5	TGTGCCTGGAGCGATCCAAGGGGGGTAAGGGAGACCCAGTACTTC	CAWSDPRGVRETQYF
TRBV5-1	once	.	TRBJ1-2	TGCGCCAGCAGCTTGACAGGCCTCCTGGATAGAGGCTACACCTTC	CASSLTGLLDRGYTF